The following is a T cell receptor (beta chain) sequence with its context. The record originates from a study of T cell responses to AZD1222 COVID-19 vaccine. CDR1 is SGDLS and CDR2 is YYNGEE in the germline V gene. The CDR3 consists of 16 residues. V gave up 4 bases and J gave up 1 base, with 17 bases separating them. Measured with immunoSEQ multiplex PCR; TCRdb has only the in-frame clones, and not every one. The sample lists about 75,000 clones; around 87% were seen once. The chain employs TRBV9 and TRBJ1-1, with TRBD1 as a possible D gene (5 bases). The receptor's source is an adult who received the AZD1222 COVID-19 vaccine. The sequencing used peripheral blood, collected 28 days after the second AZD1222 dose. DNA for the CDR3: TGTGCCAGCAGCCCCCCTTTGGCTACAGGGAACACTGAAGCTTTCTTT. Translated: CASSPPLATGNTEAFF.